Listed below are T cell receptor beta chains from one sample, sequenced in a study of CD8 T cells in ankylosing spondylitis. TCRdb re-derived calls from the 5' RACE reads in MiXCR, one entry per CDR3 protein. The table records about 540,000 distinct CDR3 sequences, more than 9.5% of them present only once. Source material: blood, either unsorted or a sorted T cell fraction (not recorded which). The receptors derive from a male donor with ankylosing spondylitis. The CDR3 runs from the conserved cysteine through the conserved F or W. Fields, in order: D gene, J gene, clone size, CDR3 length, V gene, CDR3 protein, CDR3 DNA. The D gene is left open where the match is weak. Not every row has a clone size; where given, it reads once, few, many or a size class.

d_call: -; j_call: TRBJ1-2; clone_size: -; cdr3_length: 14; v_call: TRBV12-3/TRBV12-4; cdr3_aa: CASSYSGPAYGYTF; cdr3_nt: TGTGCCAGCAGTTATAGTGGACCGGCGTATGGCTACACCTTC
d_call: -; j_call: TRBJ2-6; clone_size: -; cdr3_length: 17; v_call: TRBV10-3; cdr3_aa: CAISESGIVSGANVLTF; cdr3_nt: TGTGCCATCAGTGAGTCCGGCATCGTCTCTGGGGCCAACGTCCTGACTTTC
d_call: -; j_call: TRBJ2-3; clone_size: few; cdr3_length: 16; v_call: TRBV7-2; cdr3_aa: CASTLLTYSGADTQYF; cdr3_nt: TGTGCCAGCACCCTATTGACGTACTCGGGCGCAGATACGCAGTATTTT
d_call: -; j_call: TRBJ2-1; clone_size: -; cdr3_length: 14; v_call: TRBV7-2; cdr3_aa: CASRGNWSYNEQFF; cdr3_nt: TGTGCCAGCAGAGGGAACTGGTCCTACAATGAGCAGTTCTTC
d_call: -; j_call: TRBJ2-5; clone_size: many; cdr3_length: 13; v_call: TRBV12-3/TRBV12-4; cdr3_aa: CASSFGGRETQYF; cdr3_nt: TGTGCCAGCAGTTTTGGGGGTAGAGAGACCCAGTACTTC
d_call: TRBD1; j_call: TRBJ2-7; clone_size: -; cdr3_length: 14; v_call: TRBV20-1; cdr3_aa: CSAPRQGFSYEQYF; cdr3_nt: TGCAGTGCACCTCGACAGGGATTCTCCTACGAGCAGTACTTC
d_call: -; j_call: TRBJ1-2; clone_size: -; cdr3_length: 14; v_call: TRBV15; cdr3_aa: CATSRDGQAYGYTF; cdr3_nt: TGTGCCACCAGCAGAGATGGTCAGGCCTATGGCTACACCTTC
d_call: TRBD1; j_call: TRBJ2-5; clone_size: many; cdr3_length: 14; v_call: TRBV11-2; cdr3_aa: CASTRTGLKETQYF; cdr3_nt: TGTGCCAGCACGAGGACAGGCCTGAAAGAGACCCAGTACTTC
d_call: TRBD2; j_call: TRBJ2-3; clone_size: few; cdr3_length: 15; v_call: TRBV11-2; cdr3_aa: CASSFRGSGADTQYF; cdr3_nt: TGTGCCAGCAGCTTCCGCGGGAGTGGGGCAGATACGCAGTATTTT
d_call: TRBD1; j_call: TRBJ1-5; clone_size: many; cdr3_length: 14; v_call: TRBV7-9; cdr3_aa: CASSLDRGLQPQHF; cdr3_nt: TGTGCCAGCAGCTTGGACAGGGGGCTTCAGCCCCAGCATTTT
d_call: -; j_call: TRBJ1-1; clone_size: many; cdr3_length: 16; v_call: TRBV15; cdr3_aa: CATSRGGNAGKTEAFF; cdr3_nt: TGTGCCACCAGCAGAGGAGGGAACGCAGGGAAGACTGAAGCTTTCTTT
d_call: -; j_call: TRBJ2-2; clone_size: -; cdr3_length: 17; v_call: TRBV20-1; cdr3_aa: CSARAHHGRRSPGELFF; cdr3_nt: TGCAGTGCTAGAGCTCACCACGGGCGCCGGTCACCCGGGGAGCTGTTTTTT
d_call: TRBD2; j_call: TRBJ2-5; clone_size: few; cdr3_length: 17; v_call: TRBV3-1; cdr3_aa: CASSQMLLAGSGETQYF; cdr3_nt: TGTGCCAGCAGCCAGATGCTGCTAGCGGGATCTGGGGAGACCCAGTACTTC
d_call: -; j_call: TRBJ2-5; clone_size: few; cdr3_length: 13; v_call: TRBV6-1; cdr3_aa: CASSEGSTGTQYF; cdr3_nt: TGTGCCAGCAGTGAAGGCAGCACCGGGACCCAGTACTTC
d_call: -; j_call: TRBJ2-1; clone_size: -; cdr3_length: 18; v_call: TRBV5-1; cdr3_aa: CASSLEGVGRSSYNEQFF; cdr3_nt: TGCGCCAGCAGCTTGGAGGGTGTGGGACGGAGCTCCTACAATGAGCAGTTCTTC
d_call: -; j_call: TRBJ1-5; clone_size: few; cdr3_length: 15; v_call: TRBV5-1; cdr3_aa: CASSQGDYSNQPQHF; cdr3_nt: TGCGCCAGCAGCCAAGGGGACTATAGCAATCAGCCCCAGCATTTT
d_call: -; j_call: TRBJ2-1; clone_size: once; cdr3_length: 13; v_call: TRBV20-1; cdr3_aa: CSASFSGPTEQFF; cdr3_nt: TGCAGTGCTAGTTTCTCGGGACCTACTGAGCAGTTCTTC
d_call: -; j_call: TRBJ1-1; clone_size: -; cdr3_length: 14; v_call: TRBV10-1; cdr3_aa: CASARGAGDTEAFF; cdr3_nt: TGCGCCAGCGCCCGGGGGGCCGGGGACACTGAAGCTTTCTTT
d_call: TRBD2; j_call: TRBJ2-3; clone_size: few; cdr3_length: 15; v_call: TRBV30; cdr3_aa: CAWSRAGAGTDTQYF; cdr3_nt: TGTGCCTGGAGCCGAGCGGGAGCCGGCACAGATACGCAGTATTTT
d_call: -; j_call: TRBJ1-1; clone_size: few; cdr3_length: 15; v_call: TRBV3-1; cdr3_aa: CASSRPLRGDTEAFF; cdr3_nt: TGTGCCAGCAGCCGGCCCTTGAGGGGCGACACTGAAGCTTTCTTT
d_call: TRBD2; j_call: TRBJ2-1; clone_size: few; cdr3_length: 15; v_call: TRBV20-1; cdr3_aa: CSATPTSGLYNEQFF; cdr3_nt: TGCAGTGCTACTCCTACTAGCGGACTCTACAATGAGCAGTTCTTC
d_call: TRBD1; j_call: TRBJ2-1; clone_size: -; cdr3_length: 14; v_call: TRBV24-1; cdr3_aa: CATSRQGTDNEQFF; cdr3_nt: TGTGCCACCAGTAGACAGGGTACGGACAATGAGCAGTTCTTC
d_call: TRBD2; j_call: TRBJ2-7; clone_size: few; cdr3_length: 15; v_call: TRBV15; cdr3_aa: CATSLLNSGRDEQYF; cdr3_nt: TGTGCCACCAGCCTCCTTAATAGCGGGAGGGACGAGCAGTACTTC
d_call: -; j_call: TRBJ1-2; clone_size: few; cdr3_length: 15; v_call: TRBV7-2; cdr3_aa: CASSTSGVVDYGYTF; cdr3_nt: TGTGCCAGCAGCACCTCAGGGGTTGTAGACTATGGCTACACCTTC
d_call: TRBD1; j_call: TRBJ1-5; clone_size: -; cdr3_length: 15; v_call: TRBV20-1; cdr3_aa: CSALSGQGAGQPQHF; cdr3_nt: TGCAGTGCTTTAAGCGGACAGGGGGCCGGGCAGCCCCAGCATTTT
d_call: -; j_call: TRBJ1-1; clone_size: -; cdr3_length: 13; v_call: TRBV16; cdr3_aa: CASSQSGESEAFF; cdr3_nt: TGTGCCAGCAGCCAATCTGGGGAAAGTGAAGCTTTCTTT
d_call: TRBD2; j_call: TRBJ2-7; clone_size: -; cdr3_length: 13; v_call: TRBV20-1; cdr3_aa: CSASNSGVYEQYF; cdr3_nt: TGCAGTGCTAGTAACAGCGGGGTCTACGAGCAGTACTTC
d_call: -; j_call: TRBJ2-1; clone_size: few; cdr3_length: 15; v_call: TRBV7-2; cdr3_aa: CASTPAASSYNEQFF; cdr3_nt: TGTGCCAGCACCCCAGCGGCGAGCTCCTACAATGAGCAGTTCTTC
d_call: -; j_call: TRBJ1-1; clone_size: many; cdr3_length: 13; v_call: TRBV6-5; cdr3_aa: CASSYSGGTEAFF; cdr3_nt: TGTGCCAGCAGTTACTCGGGGGGGACTGAAGCTTTCTTT
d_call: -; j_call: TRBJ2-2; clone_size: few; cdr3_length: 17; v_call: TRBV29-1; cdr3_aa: CSVEDSGDRPNTGELFF; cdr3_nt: TGCAGCGTTGAAGATTCTGGGGACCGGCCGAACACCGGGGAGCTGTTTTTT
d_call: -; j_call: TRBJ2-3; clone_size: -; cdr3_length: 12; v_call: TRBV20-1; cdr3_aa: CSATPNTDTQYF; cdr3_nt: TGCAGTGCCACCCCCAACACAGATACGCAGTATTTT
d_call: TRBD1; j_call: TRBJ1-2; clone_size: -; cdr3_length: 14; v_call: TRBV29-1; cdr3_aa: CSVDWTGGNYGYTF; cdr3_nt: TGCAGCGTTGATTGGACAGGGGGGAACTATGGCTACACCTTC
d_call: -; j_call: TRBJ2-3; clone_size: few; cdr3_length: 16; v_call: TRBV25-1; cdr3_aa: CASSEGILPNTDTQYF; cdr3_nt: TGTGCCAGCAGTGAAGGCATCCTCCCTAACACAGATACGCAGTATTTT
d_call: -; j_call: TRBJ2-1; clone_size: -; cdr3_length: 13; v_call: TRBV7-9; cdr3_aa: CASSQEGANEQFF; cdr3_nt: TGTGCCAGCAGCCAGGAAGGGGCAAATGAGCAGTTCTTC
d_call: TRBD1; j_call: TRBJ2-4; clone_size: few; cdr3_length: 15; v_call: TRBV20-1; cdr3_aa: CSARVEGAAKNIQYF; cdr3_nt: TGCAGTGCTAGAGTCGAGGGGGCTGCCAAAAACATTCAGTACTTC
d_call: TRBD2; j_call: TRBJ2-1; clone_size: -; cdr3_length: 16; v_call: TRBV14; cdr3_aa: CASSLLAGAPYNEQFF; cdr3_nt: TGTGCCAGCAGCCTTCTAGCGGGAGCACCCTACAATGAGCAGTTCTTC
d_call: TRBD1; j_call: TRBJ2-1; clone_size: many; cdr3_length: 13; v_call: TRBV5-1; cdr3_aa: CASSSTGGSEQFF; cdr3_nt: TGCGCCAGCAGCTCGACAGGGGGATCTGAGCAGTTCTTC
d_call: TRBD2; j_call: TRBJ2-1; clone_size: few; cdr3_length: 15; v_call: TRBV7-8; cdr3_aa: CASSFGTSGRGEQFF; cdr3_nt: TGTGCCAGCAGCTTCGGGACTAGCGGGAGGGGAGAGCAGTTCTTC
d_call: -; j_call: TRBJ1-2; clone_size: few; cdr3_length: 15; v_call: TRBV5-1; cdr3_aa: CASSLEDEAIDGYTF; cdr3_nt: TGCGCCAGCAGCTTGGAGGATGAGGCAATAGATGGCTACACCTTC
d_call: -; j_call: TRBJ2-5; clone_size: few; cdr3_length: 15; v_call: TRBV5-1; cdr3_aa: CASSLQVRAEETQYF; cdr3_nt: TGCGCCAGCAGCTTGCAGGTCAGGGCGGAGGAGACCCAGTACTTC
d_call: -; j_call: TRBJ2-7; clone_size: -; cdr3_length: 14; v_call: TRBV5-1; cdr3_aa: CASSLDLNPYEQYF; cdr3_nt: TGCGCCAGCAGCTTGGACTTAAATCCCTACGAGCAGTACTTC
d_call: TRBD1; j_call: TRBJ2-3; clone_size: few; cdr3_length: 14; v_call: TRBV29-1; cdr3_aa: CSGSRGRGPDTQYF; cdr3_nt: TGCAGCGGGTCCCGGGGCAGGGGGCCAGATACGCAGTATTTT
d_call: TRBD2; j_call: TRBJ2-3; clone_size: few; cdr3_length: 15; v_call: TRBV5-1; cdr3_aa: CASSLARLAPRTQYF; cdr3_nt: TGCGCCAGCAGCTTGGCCAGACTAGCACCCCGTACGCAGTATTTT